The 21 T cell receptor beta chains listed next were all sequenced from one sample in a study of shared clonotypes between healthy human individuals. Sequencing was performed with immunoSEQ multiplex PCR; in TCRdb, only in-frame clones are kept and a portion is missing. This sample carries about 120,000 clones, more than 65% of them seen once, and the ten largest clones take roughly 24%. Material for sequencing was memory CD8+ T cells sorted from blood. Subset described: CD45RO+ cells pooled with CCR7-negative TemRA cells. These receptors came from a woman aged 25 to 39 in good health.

CDR3 nucleotides: TGTGCCAGCAGTATATTGACAGGATACAATGAGCAGTTCTTC. As protein: CASSILTGYNEQFF. The rearrangement uses TRBV27 and TRBJ2-1; D is possibly TRBD1 (6 bases). CDR1 and CDR2 (germline): MNHEY, SMNVEV (reference sequence). This CDR3 region has 14 residues. Trimming removed 5 bases from V and 4 bases from J, with 12 bases in between.

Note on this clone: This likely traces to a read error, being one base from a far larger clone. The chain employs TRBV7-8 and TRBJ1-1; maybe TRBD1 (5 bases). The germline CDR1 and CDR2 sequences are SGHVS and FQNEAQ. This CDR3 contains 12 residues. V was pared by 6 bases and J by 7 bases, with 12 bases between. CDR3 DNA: TGTGCCAGCAGTCAGGGAAGTTTTGAAGCTTTCTTT. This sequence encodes CASSQGSFEAFF.

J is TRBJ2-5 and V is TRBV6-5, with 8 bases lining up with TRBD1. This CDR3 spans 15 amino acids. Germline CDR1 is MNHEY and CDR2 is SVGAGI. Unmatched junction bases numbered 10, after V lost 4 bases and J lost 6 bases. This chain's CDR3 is CASSFTRAGGKTQYF. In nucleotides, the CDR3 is TGTGCCAGCAGTTTCACGAGGGCAGGGGGCAAGACCCAGTACTTC.

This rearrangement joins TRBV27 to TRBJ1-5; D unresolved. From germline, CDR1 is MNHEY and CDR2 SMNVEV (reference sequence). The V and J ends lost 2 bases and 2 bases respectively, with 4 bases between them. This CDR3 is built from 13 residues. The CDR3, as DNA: TGTGCCAGCAGTTTAATAGGCAATCAGCCCCAGCATTTT. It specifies CASSLIGNQPQHF.

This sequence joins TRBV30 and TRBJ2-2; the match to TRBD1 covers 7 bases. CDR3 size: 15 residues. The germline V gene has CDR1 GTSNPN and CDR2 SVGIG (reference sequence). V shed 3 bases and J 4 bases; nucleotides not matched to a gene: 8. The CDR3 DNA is TGTGCCTGGAGAGAAAAGGGGGCCTCCACCGGGGAGCTGTTTTTT. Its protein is CAWREKGASTGELFF.

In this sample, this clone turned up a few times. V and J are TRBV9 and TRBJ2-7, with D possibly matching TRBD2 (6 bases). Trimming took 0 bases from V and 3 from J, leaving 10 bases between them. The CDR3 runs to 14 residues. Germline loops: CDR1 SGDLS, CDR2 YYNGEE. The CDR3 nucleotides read TGTGCCAGCAGCGTAGGCGGGACTTACTACGAGCAGTACTTC. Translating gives CASSVGGTYYEQYF.

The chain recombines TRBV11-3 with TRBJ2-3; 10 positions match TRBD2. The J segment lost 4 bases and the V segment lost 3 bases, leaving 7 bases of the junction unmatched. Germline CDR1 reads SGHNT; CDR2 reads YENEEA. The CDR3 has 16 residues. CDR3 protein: CASSLKVAGGADTQYF. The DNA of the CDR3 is TGTGCCAGCAGCTTGAAAGTAGCGGGAGGCGCAGATACGCAGTATTTT.

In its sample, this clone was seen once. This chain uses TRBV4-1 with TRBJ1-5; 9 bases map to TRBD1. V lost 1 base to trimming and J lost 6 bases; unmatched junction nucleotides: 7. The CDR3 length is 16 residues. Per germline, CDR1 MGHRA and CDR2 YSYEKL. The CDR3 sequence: CASSQVLGQGSQPQHF. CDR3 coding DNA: TGCGCCAGCAGCCAAGTTTTGGGACAGGGAAGTCAGCCCCAGCATTTT.

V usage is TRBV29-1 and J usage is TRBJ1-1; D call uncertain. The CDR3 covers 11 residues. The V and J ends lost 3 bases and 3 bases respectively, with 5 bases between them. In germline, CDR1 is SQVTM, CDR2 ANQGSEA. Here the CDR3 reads CSVEWDTEAFF. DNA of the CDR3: TGCAGCGTTGAGTGGGACACTGAAGCTTTCTTT.

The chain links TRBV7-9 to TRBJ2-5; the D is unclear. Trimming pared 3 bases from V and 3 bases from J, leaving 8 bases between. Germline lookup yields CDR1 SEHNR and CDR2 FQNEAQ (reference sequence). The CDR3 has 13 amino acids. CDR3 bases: TGTGCCAGCAGCTTTGGTCTTAAAGAGACCCAGTACTTC. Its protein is CASSFGLKETQYF.

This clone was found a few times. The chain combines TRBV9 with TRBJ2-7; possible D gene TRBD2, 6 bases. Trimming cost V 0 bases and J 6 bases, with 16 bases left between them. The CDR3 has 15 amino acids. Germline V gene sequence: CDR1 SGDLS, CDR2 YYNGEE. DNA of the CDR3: TGTGCCAGCAGCGTAGAGGGAGCCCCCGGGGGCGAGCAGTACTTC. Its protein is CASSVEGAPGGEQYF.

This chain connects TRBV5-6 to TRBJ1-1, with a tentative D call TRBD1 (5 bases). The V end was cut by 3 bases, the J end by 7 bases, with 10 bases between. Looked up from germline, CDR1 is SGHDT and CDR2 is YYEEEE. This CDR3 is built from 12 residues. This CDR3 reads CASSSDSIEAFF. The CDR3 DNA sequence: TGTGCCAGCAGCTCCGACAGTATTGAAGCTTTCTTT. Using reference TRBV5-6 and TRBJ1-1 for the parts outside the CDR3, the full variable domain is DAGVTQSPTHLIKTRGQQVTLRCSPKSGHDTVSWYQQALGQGPQFIFQYYEEEERQRGNFPDRFSGHQFPNYSSELNVNALLLGDSALYLCASSSDSIEAFFGQGTRLTVV.

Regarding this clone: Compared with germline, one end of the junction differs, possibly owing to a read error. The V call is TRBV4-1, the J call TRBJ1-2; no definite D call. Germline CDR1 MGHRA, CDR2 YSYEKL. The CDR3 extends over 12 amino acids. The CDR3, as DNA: TGCGCCAGCAGCCAAGAGGCCCAATTGTTAGCCTTC. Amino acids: CASSQEAQLLAF.

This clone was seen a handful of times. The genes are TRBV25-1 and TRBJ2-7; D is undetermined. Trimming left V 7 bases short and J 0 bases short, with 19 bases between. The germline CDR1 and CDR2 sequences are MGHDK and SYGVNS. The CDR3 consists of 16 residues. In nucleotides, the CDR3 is TGTGCCAGCACTTCCTCGGACGGCCCGAGCTCCTACGAGCAGTACTTC. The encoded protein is CASTSSDGPSSYEQYF.

The CDR3 region is CASSPTGSSADTQYF. CDR3 bases: TGTGCCAGCAGCCCAACAGGCTCAAGCGCAGATACGCAGTATTTT. The V and J genes are TRBV11-2 and TRBJ2-3, with D possibly TRBD1 on 5 matching bases. Germline CDR1 and CDR2: SGHAT and FQNNGV. The V and J ends lost 5 bases and 4 bases respectively, with 16 bases between them. This CDR3 is 15 amino acids long.

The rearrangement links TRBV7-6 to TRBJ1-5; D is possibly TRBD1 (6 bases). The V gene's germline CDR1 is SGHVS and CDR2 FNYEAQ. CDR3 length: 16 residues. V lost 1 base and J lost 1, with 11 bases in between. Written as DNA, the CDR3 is TGTGCCAGCAGCTTAGGGGTCAGGGGAAGCAATCAGCCCCAGCATTTT. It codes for CASSLGVRGSNQPQHF.

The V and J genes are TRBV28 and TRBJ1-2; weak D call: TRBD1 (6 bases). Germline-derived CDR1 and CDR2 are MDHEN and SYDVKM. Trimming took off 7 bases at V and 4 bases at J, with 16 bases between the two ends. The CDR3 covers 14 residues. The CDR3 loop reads CASNIQGIVYGYTF. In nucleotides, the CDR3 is TGTGCCAGCAACATACAGGGTATCGTCTATGGCTACACCTTC.

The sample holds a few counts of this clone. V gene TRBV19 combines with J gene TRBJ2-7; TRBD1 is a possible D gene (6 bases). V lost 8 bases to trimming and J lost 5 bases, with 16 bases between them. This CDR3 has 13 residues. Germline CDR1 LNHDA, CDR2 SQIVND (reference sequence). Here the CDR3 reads CASSVLQGHEQYF. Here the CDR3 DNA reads TGTGCCAGTTCCGTTCTACAGGGCCACGAGCAGTACTTC. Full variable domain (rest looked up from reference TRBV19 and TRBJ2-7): DGGITQSPKYLFRKEGQNVTLSCEQNLNHDAMYWYRQDPGQGLRLIYYSQIVNDFQKGDIAEGYSVSREKKESFPLTVTSAQKNPTAFYLCASSVLQGHEQYFGPGTRLTVT.

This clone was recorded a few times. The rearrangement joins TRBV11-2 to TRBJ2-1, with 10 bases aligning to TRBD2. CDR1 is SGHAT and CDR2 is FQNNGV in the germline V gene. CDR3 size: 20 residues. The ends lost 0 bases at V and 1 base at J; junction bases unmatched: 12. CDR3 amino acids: CASSLEGGLAIVVSYNEQFF. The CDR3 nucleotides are TGTGCCAGCAGCTTAGAAGGGGGACTAGCGATCGTAGTTTCCTACAATGAGCAGTTCTTC.

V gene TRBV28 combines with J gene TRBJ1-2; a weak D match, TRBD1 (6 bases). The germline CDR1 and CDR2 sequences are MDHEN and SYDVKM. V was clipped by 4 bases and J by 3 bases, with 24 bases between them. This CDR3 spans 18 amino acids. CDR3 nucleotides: TGTGCCAGCAGTTCTACCCTTGGAGGGGGGAAATGGCACTATGGCTACACCTTC. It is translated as CASSSTLGGGKWHYGYTF.

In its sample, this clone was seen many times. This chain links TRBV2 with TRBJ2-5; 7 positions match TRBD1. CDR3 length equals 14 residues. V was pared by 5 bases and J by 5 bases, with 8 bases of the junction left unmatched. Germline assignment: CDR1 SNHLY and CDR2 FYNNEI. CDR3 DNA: TGTGCCAGCAGTACAACAGGGGTTGTGGAGACCCAGTACTTC. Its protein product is CASSTTGVVETQYF. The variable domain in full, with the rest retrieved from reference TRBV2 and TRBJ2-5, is EPEVTQTPSHQVTQMGQEVILRCVPISNHLYFYWYRQILGQKVEFLVSFYNNEISEKSEIFDDQFSVERPDGSNFTLKIRSTKLEDSAMYFCASSTTGVVETQYFGPGTRLLVL.